This T cell receptor (beta chain) came from a study of shared clonotypes between healthy human individuals. The study drew all its donors from Caucasian adults living in Nashville, Tennessee. The V end lost 5 bases, the J end lost 6 bases, and 20 bases lay between the germline ends. The V gene's germline CDR1 is SEHNR and CDR2 FQNEAQ (reference sequence). The CDR3 contains 15 residues. The repertoire was sequenced with immunoSEQ multiplex PCR; TCRdb's copy has only in-frame clones and lacks some. The sample contains some 450,000 clones, roughly three quarters of which appear only once. The receptor was derived from a woman between 40 and 50 years old in good health. Some clones in this sample may be carry-over from other donors' samples. V usage is TRBV7-9 and J usage is TRBJ2-7, with D tentatively TRBD2 (6 bases). Specimen: PBMCs. CDR3 sequence (DNA): TGTGCCAGCAGCCGAGGTCCTAGCGCGGAGGTCGAGCAGTACTTC. It encodes CASSRGPSAEVEQYF.